These 25 T cell receptor beta chains share one sample of origin, sequenced in a study of cytomegalovirus exposure and HLA in healthy donors. The PCR ran on 60 Vbeta and 13 Jbeta primers. The method was immunoSEQ multiplex PCR; TCRdb's version includes in-frame clones alone and lacks a portion of them. The table has about 240,000 clones, over 80% seen once. Sequenced sample: PBMCs. These receptors originate from a woman in her thirties or forties in good health and CMV-seropositive.

The chain uses TRBV7-9 and TRBJ1-1; D call uncertain. The V end was cut by 6 bases, the J end by 1 base, with 15 bases between. The CDR3 is made up of 15 amino acids. Germline CDR1 reads SEHNR; CDR2 reads FQNEAQ (reference sequence). CDR3 protein: CASSSSDSKNTEAFF. The CDR3 DNA is TGTGCCAGCAGTTCCTCCGATAGTAAGAACACTGAAGCTTTCTTT.

The V and J genes are TRBV9 and TRBJ1-1, with 7 bases fitting TRBD1. This CDR3 is 14 amino acids long. Germline V CDR1 and CDR2: SGDLS, YYNGEE. V lost 0 bases to trimming and J lost 5 bases; unmatched junction nucleotides: 4. CDR3 sequence (DNA): TGTGCCAGCAGCGTAGCACAACAGGGGACTGAAGCTTTCTTT. This gives the protein CASSVAQQGTEAFF. The full variable domain, rest sourced from reference TRBV9 and TRBJ1-1, is DSGVTQTPKHLITATGQRVTLRCSPRSGDLSVYWYQQSLDQGLQFLIQYYNGEERAKGNILERFSAQQFPDLHSELNLSSLELGDSALYFCASSVAQQGTEAFFGQGTRLTVV.

The genes are TRBV5-8 and TRBJ2-5; TRBD1 aligns across 10 bases. Per the germline V gene, CDR1 is SGHTS and CDR2 is YDEGEE. The J segment lost 4 bases and the V segment lost 3 bases, leaving 3 bases of the junction unmatched. The CDR3 sequence is 14 residues long. The CDR3 coding sequence is TGTGCCAGCAGCTGGGACAGGGGACGAGAGACCCAGTACTTC. Translating it yields CASSWDRGRETQYF.

The chain links TRBV10-2 to TRBJ1-4; D is unclear. Trimming left V 4 bases short and J 0 bases short, with 9 bases between. The CDR3 has 15 amino acids. Germline CDR1 WSHSY, CDR2 SAAADI. The CDR3 sequence: CASSGYSSTNEKLFF. As DNA, the CDR3 is TGCGCCAGCAGTGGTTACAGTTCAACTAATGAAAAACTGTTTTTT.

The chain carries TRBV30 and TRBJ2-7; TRBD1 matches 9 bases. The CDR3 is 14 amino acids. The V gene's germline CDR1 is GTSNPN and CDR2 SVGIG (reference sequence). V shed 2 bases, J shed 6 bases, and the junction held 8 bases outside the gene matches. CDR3: CAWSMGQGGREQYF. The CDR3 DNA is TGTGCCTGGAGTATGGGACAGGGTGGACGCGAGCAGTACTTC.

V usage is TRBV11-2 and J usage is TRBJ2-1; perhaps TRBD1 as D (6 bases). Trimming stripped 3 bases from V and 2 bases from J, with 14 bases between. The CDR3 totals 16 residues. CDR1 SGHAT and CDR2 FQNNGV come from the germline V gene. The CDR3 here is CASSFRGAAPYNEQFF. As DNA, the CDR3 is TGTGCCAGCAGCTTCAGGGGCGCGGCACCCTACAATGAGCAGTTCTTC. Looking up the rest from reference TRBV11-2 and TRBJ2-1 gives the full variable domain: EAGVAQSPRYKIIEKRQSVAFWCNPISGHATLYWYQQILGQGPKLLIQFQNNGVVDDSQLPKDRFSAERLKGVDSTLKIQPAKLEDSAVYLCASSFRGAAPYNEQFFGPGTRLTVL.

About this clone itself: One junction end does not reproduce the germline sequence, and a read error may be involved. V gene TRBV7-9 combines with J gene TRBJ2-2, with TRBD2 matching 8 bases. The germline V gene encodes CDR1 SEHNR and CDR2 FQNEAQ (reference sequence). The CDR3 is 14 residues long. CDR3 residues: CASSVAGHTGELFF. The CDR3 nucleotides read TGTGCCAGCAGCGTAGCGGGGCACACCGGGGAGCTGTTTTTT.

This clone has only one observation. An end of the junction does not agree with germline; a read error may underlie this. The chain employs TRBV6-1 and TRBJ2-1; 11 positions agree with TRBD2. The CDR3 is made up of 15 amino acids. From germline, CDR1 is MNHNS and CDR2 SASEGT. The CDR3 spells CASLPATSGNNEQLF. The DNA for the CDR3 is TGTGCCAGTCTGCCCGCGACTAGCGGGAATAATGAGCAGCTCTTC.

The rearrangement uses TRBV5-8 and TRBJ1-2, with D tentatively TRBD1 (6 bases). This CDR3 contains 13 residues. Germline V lookup: CDR1 SGHTS, CDR2 YDEGEE. Trimming took off 3 bases at V and 8 bases at J, with 14 bases between the two ends. The CDR3 reads CASSSRGHTGYTF. CDR3 bases: TGTGCCAGCAGCTCCAGGGGCCATACCGGCTACACCTTC. Full variable domain (rest looked up from reference TRBV5-8 and TRBJ1-2): EAGVTQSPTHLIKTRGQQATLRCSPISGHTSVYWYQQALGLGLQFLLWYDEGEERNRGNFPPRFSGRQFPNYSSELNVNALELEDSALYLCASSSRGHTGYTFGSGTRLTVV.

This sequence joins TRBV19 and TRBJ1-1; maybe TRBD1 (5 bases). Between the trimmed V and J ends, which lost 4 bases and 5 bases, there was a span of 14 bases. CDR3 size: 14 residues. CDR1 is LNHDA, CDR2 SQIVND, per germline (reference sequence). The CDR3 coding sequence is TGTGCCAGTAGTACCCCGCCCGCAGGGACTGAAGCTTTCTTT. Translating it yields CASSTPPAGTEAFF.

V gene TRBV7-2 combines with J gene TRBJ2-1, with 14 bases identical to TRBD2. The CDR3 loop spans 17 amino acids. The V and J ends lost 5 bases and 8 bases, in that order; junction bases with no gene match: 11. CDR1 and CDR2 from the germline V gene are SGHTA and FQGNSA. CDR3 in amino acids: CASSPLQGLAGEDEQFF. The CDR3 coding sequence is TGTGCCAGCAGCCCCCTGCAGGGACTAGCGGGAGAAGATGAGCAGTTCTTC.

The chain couples TRBV5-1 to TRBJ1-2; TRBD1 agrees at 9 bases. This CDR3 has 15 amino acids. The germline gives CDR1 SGHRS, CDR2 YFSETQ. With V trimmed by 0 bases and J by 3 bases, 3 bases remained unmatched. The CDR3 nucleotides are TGCGCCAGCAGCTTGGGGAGACAGGGGGACTATGGCTACACCTTC. It is translated as CASSLGRQGDYGYTF. Together with reference TRBV5-1 and TRBJ1-2, the CDR3 gives the full variable domain: KAGVTQTPRYLIKTRGQQVTLSCSPISGHRSVSWYQQTPGQGLQFLFEYFSETQRNKGNFPGRFSGRQFSNSRSEMNVSTLELGDSALYLCASSLGRQGDYGYTFGSGTRLTVV.

A word on this clone: Sequence at one end of the junction differs from germline and may be a read error. This sequence joins TRBV7-9 and TRBJ2-7; tentative D call: TRBD1 (6 bases). The germline gives CDR1 SEHNR, CDR2 FQNEAQ (reference sequence). The CDR3 loop spans 14 amino acids. In nucleotides, the CDR3 is TGTTCCAGCAGCTTTACAGGGTCCCACTACGAGCAGTACTTC. This codes for CSSSFTGSHYEQYF.

This clone has more than one count but fewer than ten. The chain links TRBV10-3 to TRBJ2-3, with D hard to call. With 3 bases removed from V and 1 base from J, the gap between germline ends came to 8 bases. CDR3 length equals 14 residues. Germline V gene lookup returns CDR1 ENHRY and CDR2 SYGVKD. The CDR3 nucleotides are TGTGCCATCAGTGATGGGCAGGGCACAGATACGCAGTATTTT. Its translation: CAISDGQGTDTQYF.

This sequence joins TRBV7-8 and TRBJ2-5, with 11 nucleotides matching TRBD2. The CDR3 consists of 15 residues. The trim removed 0 bases at V and 5 bases at J, leaving 2 bases unmatched. Germline CDR1 reads SGHVS; CDR2 reads FQNEAQ. CDR3 sequence: CASSLATSGVETQYF. The CDR3 region has the DNA TGTGCCAGCAGCTTAGCGACTAGCGGGGTGGAGACCCAGTACTTC.

The chain joins TRBV7-3 to TRBJ2-2; 8 bases map to TRBD2. This CDR3 region has 16 residues. With 5 bases clipped from V and 5 bases from J, the junction kept 10 bases outside the gene matches. The germline V gene encodes CDR1 SGHTA and CDR2 FQGTGA. CDR3: CASSPGTSSLTGELFF. For the CDR3, the DNA is TGTGCCAGCAGCCCCGGGACTAGTAGTTTGACCGGGGAGCTGTTTTTT.

This clone was counted only a few times. The gene calls are TRBV14 and TRBJ2-7; 7 nucleotides agree with TRBD1. The CDR3 is made up of 14 amino acids. The J segment lost 0 bases and the V segment lost 4 bases, leaving 3 bases of the junction unmatched. In germline, CDR1 is SGHDN, CDR2 FVKESK. The CDR3 nucleotides read TGTGCCAGCAGCCCACAGGGGCACTCCTACGAGCAGTACTTC. It codes for CASSPQGHSYEQYF.

The rearrangement uses TRBV7-6 and TRBJ2-3; D unresolved. Germline CDR1 SGHVS, CDR2 FNYEAQ. This CDR3 is built from 16 residues. Trimming stripped 0 bases from V and 4 bases from J, with 14 bases between. The chain's CDR3 is CASSLAPQRRADTQYF. In DNA form, the CDR3 reads TGTGCCAGCAGCTTAGCGCCCCAGCGTCGAGCAGATACGCAGTATTTT.

The rearrangement uses TRBV9 and TRBJ2-1; 10 nucleotides match TRBD1. V lost 3 bases and J lost 5; bases outside the gene matches: 5. The CDR3 consists of 15 residues. Germline V gene lookup returns CDR1 SGDLS and CDR2 YYNGEE. The CDR3 here is CASSALGTGDNEQFF. The CDR3 DNA reads TGTGCCAGCAGCGCCCTCGGGACAGGGGACAATGAGCAGTTCTTC. Together with reference TRBV9 and TRBJ2-1, the CDR3 gives the full variable domain: DSGVTQTPKHLITATGQRVTLRCSPRSGDLSVYWYQQSLDQGLQFLIQYYNGEERAKGNILERFSAQQFPDLHSELNLSSLELGDSALYFCASSALGTGDNEQFFGPGTRLTVL.

The chain is built from TRBV7-9 and TRBJ1-1; 8 bases map to TRBD1. With 2 bases clipped from V and 6 bases from J, the junction kept 5 bases outside the gene matches. This CDR3 spans 14 amino acids. Germline CDR1 SEHNR, CDR2 FQNEAQ (reference sequence). CDR3 nucleotides: TGTGCCAGCAGCTTACTCCAGGGGGCCTCTGAAGCTTTCTTT. This translates into CASSLLQGASEAFF.

This clone was detected only a few times. The genes are TRBV30 and TRBJ1-1; the D is unclear. The CDR3 runs to 13 residues. Trimming took 3 bases from V and 4 from J, leaving 12 bases between them. CDR1 and CDR2 from the germline V gene are GTSNPN and SVGIG (reference sequence). The CDR3 coding sequence is TGTGCCTGGAGAGTCTCGGCGGGCACTGAAGCTTTCTTT. The encoded protein is CAWRVSAGTEAFF.

With regard to this clone: Its ends do not fully match the called genes, so a read error is possible. The rearrangement joins TRBV6-1 to TRBJ1-5, with D uncertain. Germline-derived CDR1 and CDR2 are MNHNS and SASEGT. The CDR3 loop spans 15 amino acids. The CDR3 spells CASRVVTPSNQPQHF. As DNA, the CDR3 is TGTGCCAGCAGAGTTGTGACTCCTAGCAATCAGCCTCAGCATTTT.

This chain connects TRBV7-8 to TRBJ1-1; D is unresolved. The CDR3 length is 13 residues. Germline values: CDR1 SGHVS, CDR2 FQNEAQ. V lost 5 bases, J lost 0 bases, and 7 bases lay in between. The CDR3 protein is CASSDYMNTEAFF. CDR3 in DNA: TGTGCCAGCAGCGACTACATGAACACTGAAGCTTTCTTT.

CDR3: CATGRSGNYGYTF. The CDR3 bases are TGTGCCACCGGAAGGTCGGGTAACTATGGCTACACCTTC. This sequence joins TRBV10-3 and TRBJ1-2; no definite D call. The CDR3 loop spans 13 amino acids. Germline assignment: CDR1 ENHRY and CDR2 SYGVKD. Trimming removed 10 bases at V and 1 base at J, with 13 bases between.

This clone showed up just a few times. This chain links TRBV2 with TRBJ2-7, with 8 bases that match TRBD2. Germline assignment: CDR1 SNHLY and CDR2 FYNNEI. The CDR3 covers 14 residues. V lost 6 bases and J lost 1; bases outside the gene matches: 5. The CDR3 loop reads CASRTSGGSYEQYF. CDR3 nucleotides: TGTGCCAGCAGGACCAGCGGGGGTTCCTACGAGCAGTACTTC.